The present TCR beta chain was sequenced within a study of T cell changes during pregnancy in multiple sclerosis. CDR1 is LGHNA, CDR2 YNFKEQ, per germline. CDR3 length equals 20 residues. The V and J ends lost 0 bases and 0 bases respectively, with 20 bases between them. Generated by immunoSEQ multiplex PCR, the TCRdb table keeps only in-frame clones and is missing some. The sample gives about 89,000 clones, 94% of which show up once; more than 0.8% is in the top ten. Source: peripheral blood, taken in the third trimester of pregnancy. This TCR came from a female donor with multiple sclerosis, enrolled in a pregnancy study. This chain joins TRBV4-2 and TRBJ1-4, with D tentatively TRBD1 (5 bases). The CDR3 DNA is TGTGCCAGCAGCCAAGATATTTCAGCAGGGTGGGTTGCAACTAATGAAAAACTGTTTTTT. Its protein is CASSQDISAGWVATNEKLFF.